Shown below are 17 T cell receptor beta chains from a single sample sequenced in a study of response to subunit inactivated influenza vaccine. TCRdb reprocessed the RT-PCR reads with MiXCR, giving one entry per CDR3 protein. The top ten hold roughly 3.1% of the sample, which has 500,000 or so distinct CDR3 sequences, about 17% seen once. The starting material was CD4+ T cells sorted from PBMCs, obtained 23 to 25 months after vaccination. The receptors come from a man aged 50 to 69 who received an inactivated influenza vaccine.

This clonotype has more than one count but fewer than ten. This chain links TRBV4-3 with TRBJ2-7; D assignment may be TRBD1 or TRBD2 (7 bases each). V dropped 0 bases and J dropped 5 bases, with 29 bases sitting between them. The CDR3 sequence is 20 residues long. The V gene's germline CDR1 is LGHNA and CDR2 YSLEER. CDR3 in DNA: TGCGCCAGCAGCCAAGATGGGGGGACCAGGGGGGGCAGGGAAGCCCACGAGCAGTACTTC. This codes for CASSQDGGTRGGREAHEQYF.

The rearrangement uses TRBV21-1 and TRBJ2-4; the table's D call, TRBD1, was not checked against the DNA. TRBV21-1 is reported as a pseudogene. CDR3 length: 18 residues. The CDR3 loop reads CASSKPVTGVLTADIQYF. The CDR3 nucleotides are TGTGCCAGCAGCAAACCTGTGACAGGGGTTCTCACGGCGGACATTCAGTACTTC.

This clonotype was counted between two and nine times. The genes are TRBV4-2 and TRBJ2-7, with TRBD2 matching 11 bases. Germline CDR1 reads LGHNA; CDR2 reads YNFKEQ. The CDR3 sequence is 20 residues long. The J segment lost 3 bases and the V segment lost 4 bases, leaving 20 bases of the junction unmatched. The CDR3 DNA sequence: TGTGCCAGCAGCCCCACCGTCGGGACAGCCGGGACTAGCGGTATCTACGAGCAGTACTTC. Translated: CASSPTVGTAGTSGIYEQYF.

There are a few counts of this clonotype. J is TRBJ2-1 and V is TRBV29-1, with no clear D. Per germline, CDR1 SQVTM and CDR2 ANQGSEA. Trimming took 1 base from V and 5 from J, leaving 6 bases between them. The CDR3 length is 12 residues. The CDR3, as DNA: TGCAGCGTTGAAGGTTGGGACAATGAGCAGTTCTTC. It translates to CSVEGWDNEQFF.

This clonotype was counted at least ten times. The gene calls are TRBV20-1 and TRBJ2-1, with TRBD2 matching over 8 bases. This CDR3 is built from 19 residues. The V gene's germline CDR1 is DFQATT and CDR2 SNEGSKA (reference sequence). J lost 4 bases, V lost 5 bases, and 22 bases had no gene match. The CDR3 coding sequence is TGCAGTGCTCCCCAGGGTAGCGGGGCCTTCTCCGGAGCATACAATGAGCAGTTCTTC. This sequence encodes CSAPQGSGAFSGAYNEQFF.

The V gene is TRBV7-9, the J gene TRBJ2-1; perhaps TRBD2 as D (5 bases). With 5 bases removed from V and 8 bases from J, the gap between germline ends came to 10 bases. Germline CDR1 SEHNR, CDR2 FQNEAQ (reference sequence). This CDR3 spans 12 amino acids. CDR3 coding DNA: TGTGCCAGCAGCGCACTAGTCCATGAGCAGTTCTTC. This encodes CASSALVHEQFF.

V gene TRBV7-2 combines with J gene TRBJ2-1; D not certain. V lost 2 bases, J lost 2 bases, and 10 bases lay in between. Germline V CDR1 and CDR2: SGHTA, FQGNSA. The CDR3 sequence is 15 residues long. The DNA of the CDR3 is TGTGCCAGCAGCTTACTGGCGATTGCCTACAATGAGCAGTTCTTC. The encoded protein is CASSLLAIAYNEQFF.

This clonotype was seen more than once but under ten times. The V gene is TRBV29-1, the J gene TRBJ1-6, with 8 bases aligning to TRBD1. The germline V gene encodes CDR1 SQVTM and CDR2 ANQGSEA. The V gene end was trimmed by 4 bases and the J gene end by 9 bases; junction bases not matched to a gene: 5. CDR3 length: 13 residues. The CDR3 here is CSVARDRGSPLHF. The CDR3 region has the DNA TGCAGCGTTGCCAGAGACAGGGGTTCACCCCTCCACTTT.

The V gene is TRBV10-3, the J gene TRBJ2-1; 10 bases are a match to TRBD2. J gave up 2 bases and V 6 bases, and 7 bases lay outside the gene matches. CDR1 and CDR2 from the germline V gene are ENHRY and SYGVKD. The CDR3 is 16 amino acids. CDR3 nucleotides: TGTGCCATCAGGGAAAATAGCGGGGGGACCTACAATGAGCAGTTCTTC. Translation gives CAIRENSGGTYNEQFF.

The genes are TRBV10-3 and TRBJ1-6; 11 bases match TRBD1. The V gene's germline CDR1 is ENHRY and CDR2 SYGVKD. The J segment lost 9 bases and the V segment lost 4 bases, leaving 2 bases of the junction unmatched. The CDR3 has 14 residues. The CDR3 coding sequence is TGTGCCATCAGTGCGGACAGGGGGCTTTCACCCCTCCACTTT. Its protein product is CAISADRGLSPLHF.

CDR3 protein: CASSQGTSGGYNEQFF. DNA for the CDR3: TGTGCCAGCAGCCAAGGGACTAGCGGGGGTTACAATGAGCAGTTCTTC. The V and J genes are TRBV4-2 and TRBJ2-1, with 13 positions matching TRBD2. Germline V gene data show CDR1 as LGHNA and CDR2 as YNFKEQ. The V segment lost 1 base and the J segment 4 bases; nucleotides outside the gene matches: 1. This CDR3 has 16 residues.

Only a few counts were recorded for this clonotype. The V call is TRBV29-1, the J call TRBJ1-2; possible D gene TRBD1, 6 bases. CDR1 is SQVTM and CDR2 is ANQGSEA in the germline V gene. The length of the CDR3 is 15 residues. Trimming stripped 0 bases from V and 1 base from J, with 12 bases between. DNA of the CDR3: TGCAGCGTTGAAGACCGGGACAATTTTAACTATGGCTACACCTTC. Protein product: CSVEDRDNFNYGYTF.

J is TRBJ2-5 and V is TRBV20-1; 10 bases fit TRBD1. Trimming cost V 4 bases and J 4 bases; bases outside gene matches: 9. The germline CDR1 and CDR2 sequences are DFQATT and SNEGSKA (reference sequence). This CDR3 contains 15 residues. The chain's CDR3 is CSATIPRTGGETQYF. In DNA form, the CDR3 reads TGCAGTGCTACTATACCGCGGACAGGGGGAGAGACCCAGTACTTC.

The chain joins TRBV5-4 to TRBJ2-1; D not certain. V was shortened by 4 bases and J by 9 bases, with 14 bases between the two germline ends. This CDR3 region has 13 residues. Germline-derived CDR1 and CDR2 are SGHNT and YYREEE (reference sequence). CDR3 bases: TGTGCCAGCAGCAGAGCGACAAGCCCTGAGCAGTTCTTC. Translation gives CASSRATSPEQFF. The full variable domain, completed using reference TRBV5-4 and TRBJ2-1, is ETGVTQSPTHLIKTRGQQVTLRCSSQSGHNTVSWYQQALGQGPQFIFQYYREEENGRGNFPPRFSGLQFPNYSSELNVNALELDDSALYLCASSRATSPEQFFGPGTRLTVL.

This clonotype came up a few times. The V call is TRBV5-1, the J call TRBJ2-7; 7 bases line up with TRBD1. Germline CDR1 reads SGHRS; CDR2 reads YFSETQ. V gave up 4 bases and J gave up 5 bases; unmatched junction bases: 9. CDR3 length equals 14 residues. This CDR3 reads CASSQRQGYHEQYF. The DNA of the CDR3 is TGCGCCAGCAGCCAGCGACAGGGATACCACGAGCAGTACTTC.

There are a few counts of this clonotype. The V gene is TRBV6-4, the J gene TRBJ2-1, with 10 bases that match TRBD2. The CDR3 has 16 residues. Germline lookup yields CDR1 MRHNA and CDR2 SNTAGT. V was clipped by 8 bases and J by 7 bases; unmatched bases: 14. In DNA form, the CDR3 reads TGTGCCAGCCAGCCACAGCCTAGCGGGGGTTTGAATGAGCAGTTCTTC. This translates into CASQPQPSGGLNEQFF.

In its sample, this clonotype was seen a few times. The chain recombines TRBV10-3 with TRBJ2-2, with 7 bases identical to TRBD1. The CDR3 consists of 14 residues. Trimming removed 7 bases from V and 3 bases from J; junction bases left unmatched: 5. Per the germline V gene, CDR1 is ENHRY and CDR2 is SYGVKD. The CDR3 sequence is CAIMGTAHTGELFF. DNA of the CDR3: TGTGCCATCATGGGGACAGCCCACACCGGGGAGCTGTTTTTT.